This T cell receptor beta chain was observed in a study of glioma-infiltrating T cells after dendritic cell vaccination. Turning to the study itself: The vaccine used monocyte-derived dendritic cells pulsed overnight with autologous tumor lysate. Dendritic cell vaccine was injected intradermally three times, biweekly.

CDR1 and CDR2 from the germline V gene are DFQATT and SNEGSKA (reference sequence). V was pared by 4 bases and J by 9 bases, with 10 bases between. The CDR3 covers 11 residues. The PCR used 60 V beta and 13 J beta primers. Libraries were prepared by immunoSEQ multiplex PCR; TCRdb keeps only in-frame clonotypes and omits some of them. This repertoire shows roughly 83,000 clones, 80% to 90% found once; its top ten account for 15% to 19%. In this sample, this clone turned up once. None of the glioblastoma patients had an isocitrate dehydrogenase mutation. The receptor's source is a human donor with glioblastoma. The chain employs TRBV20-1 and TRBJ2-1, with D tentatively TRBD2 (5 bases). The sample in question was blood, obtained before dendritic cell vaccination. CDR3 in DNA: TGCAGTGCTATGGCGGGCGTTGAGCAGTTCTTC. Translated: CSAMAGVEQFF.